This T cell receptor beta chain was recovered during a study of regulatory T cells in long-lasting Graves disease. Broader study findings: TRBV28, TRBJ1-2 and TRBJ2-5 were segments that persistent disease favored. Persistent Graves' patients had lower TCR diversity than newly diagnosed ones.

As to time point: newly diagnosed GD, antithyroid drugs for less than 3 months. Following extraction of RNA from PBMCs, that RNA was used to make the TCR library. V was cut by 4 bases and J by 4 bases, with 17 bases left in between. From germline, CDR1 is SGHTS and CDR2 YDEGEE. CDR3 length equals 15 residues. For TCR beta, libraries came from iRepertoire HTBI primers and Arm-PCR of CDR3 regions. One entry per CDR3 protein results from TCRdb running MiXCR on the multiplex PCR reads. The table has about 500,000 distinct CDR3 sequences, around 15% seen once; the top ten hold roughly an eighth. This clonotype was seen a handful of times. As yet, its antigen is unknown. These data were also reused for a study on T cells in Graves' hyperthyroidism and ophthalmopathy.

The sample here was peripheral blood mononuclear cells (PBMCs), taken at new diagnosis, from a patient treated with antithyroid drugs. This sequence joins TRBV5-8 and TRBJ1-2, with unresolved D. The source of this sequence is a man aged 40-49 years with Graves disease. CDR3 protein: CASSVVARGAYGYTF. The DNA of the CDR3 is TGTGCCAGCAGCGTAGTGGCCCGGGGAGCCTATGGCTACACCTTC.